This TCR beta chain was observed in a study of blood T cell repertoires in COVID-19 (TCRdb year 2020). Regarding the study in general: Samples covering the acute and convalescent phases of COVID-19 were provided by collaborators in the United States, Italy and Spain. A de-identified subject ID, COVID-19 status, age in years and sex were almost always included in the sample metadata. Subjects who had been exposed to COVID-19, were actively infected with it, or had recovered from it provided the deeply sampled blood TCRbeta repertoires that made up the dataset. The prospective study material was composed of cDNA or gDNA derived from T cells, B-cell-depleted T cells, or PBMCs. Samples came from the ongoing ImmuneRACE study (first 160 participants) plus 1,254 subjects from 6 global collaborators. The repertoires were released in a freely available public database meant as a resource for research on the immune response to SARS-CoV-2. HLA class I and class II types, where available, came from metadata supplied by the sample provider rather than from assay-based typing.

This clone came up once. Its antigen target is currently unknown. No base-level quality is on record; no much larger clone is a single base apart. TCRbeta CDR3 regions were amplified from genomic DNA using the immunoSEQ Assay, a bias-controlled multiplex PCR. For the original study's pipeline: Within the assay, amplification of reference gene primers was used to estimate how many nucleated cells each sample contained. Sequence reads were collapsed and filtered to measure the absolute abundance of every unique TCRbeta CDR3 rearrangement. Productive Simpson clonality was computed per sample as the square root of Simpson's diversity index over productive rearrangements. Held by TCRdb, this immuneACCESS table contains in-frame sequences only and omits some clones. Under half of the omission traces to an unresolved V gene where checked; the cause of the rest is unknown. The D gene and trimming were derived from the DNA, and the V and J assignments and clone size from that table. The sample yields about 400,000 clones; about nine tenths were counted once. Around 1.4% of the sample lies in the top ten.

Paper-wide results and their limitations: The quantity of clinical and demographic metadata differed by source and by participant and was supplied without curation.

CDR1 and CDR2, looked up from the germline V gene, are SGDLS and YYNGEE. The CDR3 sequence holds 14 residues, the cysteine and phenylalanine included. Just the 42-base CDR3 DNA is kept, in frame starting at base 1. Relative to germline, V is missing 3 bases and J is missing 4 bases, with 6 bases of the junction outside any gene match. Each collaborating institution followed its own protocols to collect whole blood in K2EDTA tubes. For TCRbeta analysis, collaborators shipped samples as frozen whole blood, isolated PBMCs, or DNA extracted from either of those sample types. The sequencing input was peripheral blood. This receptor was obtained from a woman aged 25-40 years with active or convalescent COVID-19. The rearranged segments are TRBV9 and TRBJ2-5, with 7 middle bases fitting TRBD2. The CDR3 region: CASSGPSGRETQYF. The nucleotide sequence is TGTGCCAGCAGCGGGCCTAGCGGTCGAGAGACCCAGTACTTC. Reference TRBV9 and TRBJ2-5 genes cover what lies past the CDR3, so the full variable domain is DSGVTQTPKHLITATGQRVTLRCSPRSGDLSVYWYQQSLDQGLQFLIQYYNGEERAKGNILERFSAQQFPDLHSELNLSSLELGDSALYFCASSGPSGRETQYFGPGTRLLVL.